This T cell receptor (beta chain) was found in a study of response to subunit inactivated influenza vaccine (dated by TCRdb to 2016 to 2019). Describing the broader study: The study used deep quantitative T cell receptor repertoire profiling to track responses to a trivalent subunit inactivated influenza vaccine.

This clonotype was counted a single time. No cognate antigen has been identified for it. This may be a read error, as it is one base from a much larger clone. The study at large found these results: It was suggested by the authors that each seasonal influenza vaccination may recruit only a limited number of new T cells.

Libraries came from RT-PCR. The data were produced on an Illumina HiSeq 2500. The raw public data were reprocessed by TCRdb itself: fastp quality trimming at Q25, MiXCR clonotype calling, in-frame beta chains only. Each entry is one CDR3 protein sequence, shown with its most common DNA and genes. Across this sample there are about 650,000 distinct CDR3 sequences, with 14% seen only once. The top ten clonotypes cover 7.5% to 9% of the sample. Spanning cysteine to phenylalanine, the CDR3 consists of 13 amino acids. This entry keeps only the CDR3 DNA: 39 bases, framed from base 1. Trimming costs V 8 bases and J 2 bases, and their ends lie 16 bases apart. The CDR1 and CDR2 encoded by the germline V gene are SQVTM and ANQGSEA.

Sequenced material: PBMCs from blood, taken 14 to 15 days before vaccination. This receptor was obtained from a man aged 50 to 60 who received an inactivated influenza vaccine. Donor details come from another sample of the same person, matched by shared clones. The chain couples TRBV29-1 to TRBJ2-7; tentative D gene TRBD2, with 5 bases matching. The DNA reads TGCAGCTTCCGGGCGTCGGGAACCTACGAGCAGTACTTC. It is translated as CSFRASGTYEQYF.